These 5 T cell receptor beta chains originate from one sample sequenced in a study of T cell repertoires in cytomegalovirus infection (dated 2019 in TCRdb). TCRdb shows the sequencer as Illumina HiSeq 1500. TCRdb passed the public sequencing reads through fastp at Q25 and MiXCR, retaining productive beta sequences. Every distinct CDR3 protein forms one entry, paired with its most common genes and DNA. Here the sample has about 900,000 distinct CDR3 sequences; roughly 30% occur a single time. The ten biggest clones cover about an eighth of the sample. No antigen is known for these receptors. The sample's treatment or condition label, decoded: in vitro stimulation with specific CMV peptide epitopes to enrich CMV-specific T cells. The sample in question was cultured CD8+ T cells from PBMCs, obtained from culture after CMV antigen stimulation. These receptor sequences come from a human donor in good health (CMV status not recorded). Some clones in this sample may be carry-over from other donors' samples.

This rearrangement joins TRBV7-2 to TRBJ2-2, with D possibly matching TRBD2 (5 bases). The CDR3 loop spans 14 amino acids. Germline V gene lookup returns CDR1 SGHTA and CDR2 FQGNSA. With 5 bases removed from V and 5 bases from J, the gap between germline ends came to 12 bases. The CDR3 protein is CASSPAGETGELFF. In DNA, the CDR3 is TGTGCCAGCAGCCCAGCCGGGGAAACCGGGGAGCTGTTTTTT.

Worth noting for this clonotype: The junction departs from germline at one end; a sequencing error may be responsible. The chain links TRBV10-3 to TRBJ2-7, with D possibly being TRBD1 (6 bases). The CDR3 has 13 amino acids. Germline CDR1 and CDR2: ENHRY and SYGVKD. CDR3 amino acids: CAINEGVRYEQYF. For the CDR3, the DNA is TGTGCCATCAATGAGGGGGTCCGATACGAGCAGTACTTC.

The chain uses TRBV7-7 and TRBJ2-1; tentative D call: TRBD2 (6 bases). CDR3 length equals 14 residues. The V gene's germline CDR1 is SSHAT and CDR2 FNYEAQ (reference sequence). The CDR3 nucleotides are TGTACTAGCAGCTTAGCGACTGGGGTCAATGAGCAGTTCTTC. It yields the protein CTSSLATGVNEQFF. Based on the CDR3 plus reference TRBV7-7 and TRBJ2-1, the full variable domain is GAGVSQSPRYKVTKRGQDVTLRCDPISSHATLYWYQQALGQGPEFLTYFNYEAQPDKSGLPSDRFSAERPEGSISTLTIQRTEQRDSAMYRCTSSLATGVNEQFFGPGTRLTVL.

The genes are TRBV6-1 and TRBJ1-1, with D tentatively TRBD1 (5 bases). The V end was cut by 7 bases, the J end by 3 bases, with 12 bases between. Germline CDR1 MNHNS, CDR2 SASEGT. The CDR3 extends over 13 amino acids. In DNA, the CDR3 is TGTGCCAGCATACTCATACAGGACACTGAAGCTTTCTTT. Amino acids: CASILIQDTEAFF.

This clonotype showed up just a few times. The chain links TRBV6-1 to TRBJ2-1, with 9 bases matching TRBD1. The CDR3 runs 18 residues. Germline CDR1 is MNHNS and CDR2 is SASEGT. The J segment lost 3 bases and the V segment lost 3 bases, leaving 12 bases of the junction unmatched. The CDR3: CASSDGTGGWPNYNEQFF. The CDR3 DNA is TGTGCCAGCAGTGATGGAACAGGGGGCTGGCCTAACTACAATGAGCAGTTCTTC.